One and the same sample provided the 10 T cell receptor beta chains below, sequenced in a study of blood T cell repertoires in COVID-19. This table comes from immunoSEQ multiplex PCR, and its TCRdb copy is limited to in-frame clones, with some not included. The sample consists of roughly 330,000 clones, roughly 90% of them appearing once. Sequenced material: peripheral blood. These receptors were taken from a man aged 18 to 30 who had recovered from COVID-19.

V is TRBV3-1 (or the pseudogene TRBV3-2) and J is TRBJ2-7; 10 positions match TRBD2. The CDR3 loop spans 14 amino acids. The J segment lost 5 bases and the V segment lost 3 bases, leaving 4 bases of the junction unmatched. CDR1 and CDR2 (germline): LGHDT, YNNKEL (reference sequence). The CDR3 nucleotides are TGTGCCAGCAGCCAGGGACTAGCGATGAACGAGCAGTACTTC. This encodes CASSQGLAMNEQYF.

This clone was observed a single time. The chain couples TRBV9 to TRBJ2-3; possibly TRBD2 for D (6 bases). Germline CDR1 and CDR2: SGDLS and YYNGEE. V lost 4 bases and J 1 base, leaving 16 bases between the germline ends. The CDR3 has 16 residues. CDR3 DNA: TGTGCCAGCAGCCTAGACGGGGGTCGGGGCACAGATACGCAGTATTTT. Translated, it gives CASSLDGGRGTDTQYF.

J is TRBJ2-3 and V is TRBV6-5; a weak D match, TRBD2 (6 bases). Trimming took 5 bases from V and 6 from J, leaving 12 bases between them. The CDR3 consists of 13 residues. Germline lookup yields CDR1 MNHEY and CDR2 SVGAGI. The CDR3 reads CASSRDFRDTQYF. The CDR3 DNA reads as TGTGCCAGCAGTCGGGACTTCAGGGATACGCAGTATTTT.

The V call is TRBV29-1, the J call TRBJ1-1; tentative D call: TRBD1 (5 bases). In germline, CDR1 is SQVTM, CDR2 ANQGSEA. The CDR3 covers 15 residues. The ends were cut back, 3 bases at V and 3 bases at J, with 17 bases in the middle. CDR3 protein: CSVEGRVSEDTEAFF. CDR3 sequence (DNA): TGCAGCGTTGAGGGCAGGGTAAGTGAGGACACTGAAGCTTTCTTT.

V gene TRBV2 combines with J gene TRBJ2-5, with a weak D call TRBD2 (5 bases). The ends were cut back, 8 bases at V and 5 bases at J, with 15 bases in the middle. Germline CDR1 and CDR2: SNHLY and FYNNEI. CDR3 length: 13 amino acids. The CDR3 region has the DNA TGTGCCAGCCCTCTCCGGGGTTTGGAGACCCAGTACTTC. It translates to CASPLRGLETQYF.

The genes are TRBV5-4 and TRBJ1-2, with D uncertain. Germline lookup yields CDR1 SGHNT and CDR2 YYREEE (reference sequence). Trimming pared 0 bases from V and 1 base from J, leaving 7 bases between. This CDR3 is 14 amino acids long. The CDR3 nucleotides read TGTGCCAGCAGCTTGGACCAGATTAACTATGGCTACACCTTC. Protein: CASSLDQINYGYTF.

This clone occurred once. DNA of the CDR3: TGTGCCAGCAGCTCGACTGGGAGCTCCTACGAGCAGTACTTC. This codes for CASSSTGSSYEQYF. The rearrangement joins TRBV7-2 to TRBJ2-7, with D possibly TRBD2 on 5 matching bases. The V end was cut by 4 bases, the J end by 0 bases, with 10 bases between. The CDR3 is made up of 14 amino acids. Germline assignment: CDR1 SGHTA and CDR2 FQGNSA.

The chain couples TRBV9 to TRBJ2-1, with 12 bases that match TRBD2. CDR1 SGDLS and CDR2 YYNGEE come from the germline V gene. This CDR3 region has 16 residues. Trimming removed 3 bases from V and 4 bases from J; junction bases left unmatched: 5. CDR3 sequence reads: CASSAPTSGSYNEQFF. DNA for the CDR3: TGTGCCAGCAGCGCCCCGACTAGCGGGAGTTACAATGAGCAGTTCTTC.

The chain uses TRBV6-5 and TRBJ2-1; the match to TRBD2 covers 11 bases. The CDR3 totals 15 residues. In germline, CDR1 is MNHEY, CDR2 SVGAGI. V gave up 6 bases and J gave up 7 bases; unmatched junction bases: 8. CDR3 protein: CASRAGTSGFNEQFF. CDR3 nucleotides: TGTGCCAGCAGAGCAGGGACTAGCGGATTTAATGAGCAGTTCTTC.

The chain joins TRBV4-3 to TRBJ1-2; unclear D gene. Germline V lookup: CDR1 LGHNA, CDR2 YSLEER. The V and J ends lost 0 bases and 14 bases respectively, with 16 bases between them. This CDR3 spans 13 amino acids. CDR3 amino acids: CASSQEMRGSETF. CDR3 DNA sequence: TGCGCCAGCAGCCAAGAGATGCGGGGATCTGAGACCTTC.